The clone carrying this T cell receptor beta chain has ten or more counts. Its cognate antigen is unknown. This specimen comes from a study of response to subunit inactivated influenza vaccine. TCRdb analysed the RT-PCR reads with MiXCR anew, one entry per CDR3 protein. The data hold about half a million distinct CDR3 sequences, with approximately 7.6% observed a single time. Germline CDR1 is SGHTA and CDR2 is FQGNSA. The CDR3 has 16 amino acids. The V end lost 5 bases, the J end lost 5 bases, and 20 bases lay between the germline ends. Study-level results: Authors suggested each seasonal influenza vaccination recruits few new T cells.

The V call is TRBV7-2, the J call TRBJ2-3; the D call may be TRBD1 or TRBD2 (5 bases each). The receptor's source is a man in his fifties or sixties who received an inactivated influenza vaccine. This sample comprised PBMCs from blood, obtained less than 25 months after vaccination. CDR3 protein: CASSNEGTEFRDTQYF. CDR3 nucleotide sequence: TGTGCCAGCAGCAATGAGGGGACGGAGTTTAGAGATACGCAGTATTTT.